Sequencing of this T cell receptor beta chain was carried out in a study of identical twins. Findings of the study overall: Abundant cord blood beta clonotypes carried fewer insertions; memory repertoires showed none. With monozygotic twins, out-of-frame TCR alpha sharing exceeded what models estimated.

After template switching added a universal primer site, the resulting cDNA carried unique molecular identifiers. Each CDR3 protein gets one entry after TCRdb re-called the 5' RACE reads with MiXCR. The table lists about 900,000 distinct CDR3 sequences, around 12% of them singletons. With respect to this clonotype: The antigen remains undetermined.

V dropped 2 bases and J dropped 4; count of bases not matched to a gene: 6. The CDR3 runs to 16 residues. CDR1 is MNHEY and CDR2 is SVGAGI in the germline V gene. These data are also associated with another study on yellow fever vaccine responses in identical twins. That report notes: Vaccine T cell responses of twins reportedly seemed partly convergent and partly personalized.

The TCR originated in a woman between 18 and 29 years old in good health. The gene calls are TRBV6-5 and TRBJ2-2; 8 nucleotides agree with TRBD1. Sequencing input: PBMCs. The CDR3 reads CASSYAVTGVTGELFF. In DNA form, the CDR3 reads TGTGCCAGCAGTTACGCGGTGACAGGGGTCACCGGGGAGCTGTTTTTT.